The next 4 T cell receptor beta chains were all read from a single sample in a study of T cell responses to AZD1222 COVID-19 vaccine. Method: immunoSEQ multiplex PCR; TCRdb's copy keeps in-frame clones and lacks some. There are roughly 77,000 clones in the sample; 92% occur only once, and around 5.1% lies in the top ten. Sequencing was performed on peripheral blood, taken 28 days after the second AZD1222 dose. The source is an adult who received the AZD1222 COVID-19 vaccine.

About this clone: Additional DNA sequences in this sample encode the identical CDR3. V is TRBV27 and J is TRBJ1-2, with D perhaps matching TRBD1 (5 bases). This CDR3 has 13 residues. The germline gives CDR1 MNHEY, CDR2 SMNVEV (reference sequence). Trimming cost V 2 bases and J 2 bases, with 6 bases left between them. The CDR3 DNA follows: TGTGCCAGCAGTTTACGGGGCAACTATGGCTACACCTTC. This codes for CASSLRGNYGYTF.

This chain links TRBV7-9 with TRBJ2-7; D may be TRBD1 (6 bases). V shed 4 bases and J shed 2 bases, with 15 bases lying between them. The germline V gene has CDR1 SEHNR and CDR2 FQNEAQ (reference sequence). The CDR3 runs to 15 residues. The CDR3 sequence is CASSSVGQTTYEQYF. CDR3 in DNA: TGTGCCAGCAGCTCGGTCGGACAGACTACCTACGAGCAGTACTTC.

V and J are TRBV28 and TRBJ2-5; no definite D call. V shed 8 bases and J shed 2 bases, with 9 bases lying between them. Germline V gene data show CDR1 as MDHEN and CDR2 as SYDVKM. The CDR3 consists of 12 residues. The CDR3 sequence is CASSGGQETQYF. The CDR3 coding sequence is TGTGCCAGCTCTGGCGGACAAGAGACCCAGTACTTC.

The chain couples TRBV6-5 to TRBJ2-1; no reliable D call. Between the trimmed V and J ends, which lost 0 bases and 0 bases, there was a span of 6 bases. The CDR3 extends over 15 amino acids. Germline V CDR1 and CDR2: MNHEY, SVGAGI. CDR3 sequence: CASSYSESSYNEQFF. CDR3 nucleotides: TGTGCCAGCAGTTACTCAGAGAGCTCCTACAATGAGCAGTTCTTC.